The 8 T cell receptor beta chains given below trace back to one sample, sequenced in a study of T cell clonality in common variable immunodeficiency. Libraries were prepared by immunoSEQ multiplex PCR; TCRdb keeps only in-frame clonotypes and omits some of them. The sample gives some 54,000 clones, none seen only once, and the top ten clones hold more than 2%. Material for sequencing was peripheral blood mononuclear cells. The source of these receptors is a person between 18 and 69 years old in good health.

The table lists this clone with many counts. The read is 3 residues too short to cover the CDR3 end, so that end is filled in from the germline J gene. The chain carries TRBV19 and TRBJ2-3; 13 positions match TRBD2. Germline values: CDR1 LNHDA, CDR2 SQIVND (reference sequence). The trim removed 4 bases at V and 2 bases at J, leaving 6 bases unmatched. The CDR3 spans 17 residues. Incomplete CDR3 DNA: TGTGCCAGTAGTAAGGTGGGACTAGCGGGATACACAGATACG. Translating it yields CASSKVGLAGYTDT. In full, the CDR3 reads CASSKVGLAGYTDTQYF. Full variable domain (rest looked up from reference TRBV19 and TRBJ2-3): DGGITQSPKYLFRKEGQNVTLSCEQNLNHDAMYWYRQDPGQGLRLIYYSQIVNDFQKGDIAEGYSVSREKKESFPLTVTSAQKNPTAFYLCASSKVGLAGYTDTQYFGPGTRLTVL.

Concerning this clone itself: The sequence runs out 3 residues before the end of the CDR3; the remainder is reconstructed from the germline J gene. The chain recombines TRBV7-9 with TRBJ1-5, with 7 bases matching TRBD1. V shed 5 bases and J 7 bases; nucleotides not matched to a gene: 8. Germline V gives CDR1 SEHNR, CDR2 FQNEAQ (reference sequence). The CDR3 sequence is 14 residues long. The CDR3 loop is CASSPGGYGQPQHF. CDR3 bases read: TGTGCCAGCAGCCCAGGGGGTTACGGCCAGCCC.

This clone was recorded many times. The CDR3 goes on 3 residues after the read ends, and that part is filled in from the germline J gene. The V gene is TRBV20-1, the J gene TRBJ1-2; the D gene is possibly TRBD1 (6 bases). Germline lookup yields CDR1 DFQATT and CDR2 SNEGSKA (reference sequence). The length of the CDR3 is 13 residues. V was clipped by 6 bases and J by 0 bases, with 11 bases between them. The CDR3 bases that were read are TGCAGTGCCAACCGGGACACTAACTATGGC. This codes for CSANRDTNYG. The whole CDR3 protein reads CSANRDTNYGYTF.

Note on this clone: The sequence runs out 3 residues before the end of the CDR3; the remainder is reconstructed from the germline J gene. This chain connects TRBV2 to TRBJ2-1; D not certain. V shed 7 bases and J shed 3 bases, with 10 bases lying between them. CDR3 length: 13 amino acids. The germline V gene has CDR1 SNHLY and CDR2 FYNNEI. The sequenced part of the CDR3 DNA is TGTGCCAGCATCGATTCAGTCTACAATGAG. This sequence encodes CASIDSVYNE. The entire CDR3 protein reads CASIDSVYNEQFF.

As concerns this clone: Read sequence stops 3 residues before the CDR3 end, and the germline J gene provides the missing end. The chain couples TRBV18 to TRBJ2-2; D is unclear. CDR1 and CDR2 (germline): KGHSH, LQKENI. This CDR3 contains 14 residues. The CDR3 DNA, read in part, is TGTGCCAGCTCACCACCACAGAACAATGAAAAG. This gives the protein CASSPPQNNEK. The whole CDR3 protein is CASSPPQNNEKLFF.

In its sample, this clone was seen many times. Read data end 3 residues before the CDR3 end; the end is taken from the germline J gene. This chain connects TRBV6-4 to TRBJ2-2, with TRBD1 matching 10 bases. CDR1 MRHNA and CDR2 SNTAGT come from the germline V gene. V lost 2 bases and J lost 4; bases outside the gene matches: 10. CDR3 length: 18 amino acids. CDR3 loop: CASSDTGTGDSGTGELFF. The part of the CDR3 DNA that was read is TGTGCCAGCAGTGACACTGGGACAGGGGACAGTGGCACCGGGGAG.

This clone was seen a few times. From the germline J gene comes the end of the CDR3, since the read stops 3 residues before it. The V call is TRBV2, the J call TRBJ2-7; TRBD1 aligns across 7 bases. The germline V gene encodes CDR1 SNHLY and CDR2 FYNNEI. V shed 3 bases, J shed 4 bases, and the junction held 3 bases outside the gene matches. The CDR3 length is 13 residues. The CDR3 is CASSEGTAYEQYF. The CDR3 DNA, read in part, is TGTGCCAGCAGTGAGGGGACAGCTTACGAG.

This clone has a count of ten or more. The read finishes 3 residues shy of the CDR3 end, and the germline J gene is used to complete it. This chain joins TRBV18 and TRBJ1-1; perhaps TRBD1 as D (5 bases). V was shortened by 3 bases and J by 2 bases, with 13 bases between the two germline ends. The CDR3 has 15 amino acids. Germline V CDR1 and CDR2: KGHSH, LQKENI. This CDR3 is CASSPSDTLNTEAFF. Incomplete CDR3 DNA: TGTGCCAGCTCACCGTCGGACACTCTTAACACTGAA.